Only a few counts were recorded for the clone carrying this TCR beta chain. Through a sample-barcoded 5' primer and a J-beta primer mix, a second PCR was run for 7 to 11 cycles. TCRdb itself ran the 5' RACE reads through MiXCR, one entry per CDR3 protein. The sample lists about 640,000 distinct CDR3 sequences, 25% to 35% occurring once. CDR3 size: 17 residues. Germline-derived CDR1 and CDR2 are MGHRA and YSYEKL. V gave up 6 bases and J gave up 1 base; unmatched junction bases: 13. The data were taken from a study of blood T cells in healthy people across ages. The clonotype comes from a woman at least 80 years old in good health. This sequence joins TRBV4-1 and TRBJ1-1; 8 nucleotides agree with TRBD1. Sequencing was performed on blood. The CDR3 loop reads CASSYRLVGQGNTEAFF. The CDR3 region has the DNA TGCGCCAGCAGTTACCGCTTGGTCGGACAGGGGAACACTGAAGCTTTCTTT.